This T cell receptor (beta chain) is from a study of T cell changes during pregnancy in multiple sclerosis. Germline assignment: CDR1 LNHNV and CDR2 YYDKDF (reference sequence). The CDR3 runs to 15 residues. V lost 2 bases, J lost 4 bases, and 6 bases stayed unmatched. Measured with immunoSEQ multiplex PCR; TCRdb has only the in-frame clones, and not every one. The sample records tens of thousands of clones, over 90% being singletons. The receptor's source is a female donor with multiple sclerosis, enrolled in a pregnancy study. The sequencing here drew on peripheral blood, taken in the second trimester of pregnancy. The chain couples TRBV15 to TRBJ1-1; 8 nucleotides align to TRBD1. CDR3 DNA: TGTGCCACCAGCAGAAAAAATACAGGGGGCACTGAAGCTTTCTTT. The encoded protein is CATSRKNTGGTEAFF.